This T cell receptor beta chain appears in the sequencing data of a study of blood T cell repertoires in COVID-19. Study details: Both acute and convalescent COVID-19 samples were obtained from the United States, Italy and Spain. The cDNA or gDNA used as material had been derived from T cells, B-cell-depleted T cells, or PBMCs.

V lost 0 bases to trimming and J lost 2 bases; unmatched junction nucleotides: 3. CDR1 and CDR2 from the germline V gene are LGHNA and YNFKEQ. CDR3 size: 16 residues. As originally analysed: From reference gene primer amplification, estimates of nucleated cell counts were derived. The protocol was immunoSEQ multiplex PCR, while the TCRdb copy is restricted to in-frame clones and leaves out a portion. V, J and clone size were drawn from that table, and D and trimming were deduced from the DNA. Here the sample spans about 34,000 clones, almost 80% being singletons. This TCR came from a woman in her sixties with acute or convalescent COVID-19. What was sequenced was peripheral blood. The chain carries TRBV4-2 and TRBJ2-1, with TRBD2 matching 8 bases. The CDR3 coding sequence is TGTGCCAGCAGCCAAGAAGCGGGGGAGGCCTACAATGAGCAGTTCTTC. Its translation is CASSQEAGEAYNEQFF.